These 9 T cell receptor beta chains were all obtained from the same sample, sequenced in a study of cytomegalovirus exposure and HLA in healthy donors. Amplification used 60 Vbeta primers and 13 Jbeta primers. Sequencing was performed with immunoSEQ multiplex PCR; in TCRdb, only in-frame clones are kept and a portion is missing. The data show about 120,000 clones, 60% to 85% seen once. The sample taken for sequencing was PBMCs. The receptors stem from a woman aged 30 to 39 in good health and CMV-seropositive.

The CDR3 loop reads CASSRYSGGADEQFF. CDR3 nucleotides: TGTGCCAGCAGCCGATATAGCGGGGGGGCCGATGAGCAGTTCTTC. The rearrangement uses TRBV6-6 and TRBJ2-1; 11 positions match TRBD2. CDR1 is MNHNY and CDR2 is SVGAGI in the germline V gene (reference sequence). The CDR3 length is 15 residues. V dropped 6 bases and J dropped 8; count of bases not matched to a gene: 9.

Here the CDR3 DNA reads TGTGCCAGCTCACGGTTAAACGGGGGCACAGATACGCAGTATTTT. It specifies CASSRLNGGTDTQYF. V and J are TRBV18 and TRBJ2-3; tentative D call: TRBD2 (5 bases). The CDR3 is 15 residues long. Trimming stripped 4 bases from V and 1 base from J, with 12 bases between. Germline assignment: CDR1 KGHSH and CDR2 LQKENI.

This clone was picked up one time. The V and J genes are TRBV28 and TRBJ1-6; 11 bases align to TRBD1. V dropped 6 bases and J dropped 4; count of bases not matched to a gene: 8. Per germline, CDR1 MDHEN and CDR2 SYDVKM. The CDR3 contains 17 residues. The CDR3 is CASRSPGQGGYNSPLHF. The DNA for the CDR3 is TGTGCCAGCAGGTCACCGGGACAGGGGGGATATAATTCACCCCTCCACTTT.

This chain links TRBV6-5 with TRBJ2-1; D not certain. This CDR3 spans 13 amino acids. V was clipped by 5 bases and J by 5 bases, with 10 bases between them. CDR1 is MNHEY, CDR2 SVGAGI, per germline. CDR3 residues: CASSPRSNNEQFF. CDR3 DNA sequence: TGTGCCAGCAGTCCAAGGAGTAACAATGAGCAGTTCTTC.

The chain employs TRBV7-2 and TRBJ1-2; TRBD1 matches at 8 bases. Trimming at V came to 4 bases and at J to 4 bases, leaving 2 bases not matched to a gene. CDR1 is SGHTA and CDR2 is FQGNSA in the germline V gene. The CDR3 is 13 amino acids. CDR3 in amino acids: CASSSDRGYGYTF. The CDR3, as DNA: TGTGCCAGCAGCTCCGACAGGGGCTATGGCTACACCTTC.

This sequence joins TRBV15 and TRBJ2-3; 11 bases fit TRBD1. Germline CDR1 and CDR2: LNHNV and YYDKDF (reference sequence). V shed 4 bases and J 5 bases; nucleotides not matched to a gene: 5. The CDR3 contains 15 residues. The CDR3 here is CATSKGQGVRDTQYF. CDR3 DNA sequence: TGTGCCACCAGCAAGGGACAGGGGGTAAGAGATACGCAGTATTTT.

J is TRBJ2-2 and V is TRBV11-2; 9 bases line up with TRBD2. The CDR3 is 15 residues long. Germline assignment: CDR1 SGHAT and CDR2 FQNNGV. The junction had 7 bases not matched to a gene; V was cut back by 4 bases and J by 7 bases. CDR3 sequence reads: CASSSQRGAVGELFF. CDR3 nucleotide sequence: TGTGCCAGCAGCTCCCAGCGGGGGGCCGTCGGGGAGCTGTTTTTT.

This clone was counted between two and nine times. V and J are TRBV7-2 and TRBJ1-5; 7 bases are a match to TRBD1. Trimming cost V 11 bases and J 4 bases; bases outside gene matches: 8. The CDR3 totals 13 residues. Looked up from germline, CDR1 is SGHTA and CDR2 is FQGNSA. CDR3 sequence (DNA): TGTGCCGTAGGGGCAGGGGGAAATCAGCCCCAGCATTTT. It is translated as CAVGAGGNQPQHF.

The chain uses TRBV4-1 and TRBJ1-2, with D possibly being TRBD1 (5 bases). Trimming took 3 bases from V and 1 from J, leaving 15 bases between them. This CDR3 comprises 16 residues. Germline loops: CDR1 MGHRA, CDR2 YSYEKL. This CDR3 reads CASSHPQGGGNYGYTF. The CDR3, as DNA: TGCGCCAGCAGCCATCCTCAGGGAGGAGGTAACTATGGCTACACCTTC.